Below are 9 T cell receptor beta chains sequenced from a single sample in a study of T cell clones after liver transplantation. Sequencing was performed with immunoSEQ multiplex PCR; in TCRdb, only in-frame clones are kept and a portion is missing. The sample records approximately 55,000 clones, around 75% being singletons. Sample: CD4+ T cells from blood, taken before liver transplant. The origin of the receptors is a human donor who received a liver transplant.

The sample holds one count of this clone. The CDR3 protein is CASSIEGQGRNEQYF. CDR3 nucleotide sequence: TGTGCCAGTAGTATAGAGGGACAGGGAAGGAACGAGCAGTACTTC. V is TRBV19 and J is TRBJ2-7, with 9 bases aligning to TRBD1. V was clipped by 0 bases and J by 5 bases; unmatched bases: 5. This CDR3 has 15 amino acids. Germline lookup yields CDR1 LNHDA and CDR2 SQIVND (reference sequence). The full variable domain, rest sourced from reference TRBV19 and TRBJ2-7, is DGGITQSPKYLFRKEGQNVTLSCEQNLNHDAMYWYRQDPGQGLRLIYYSQIVNDFQKGDIAEGYSVSREKKESFPLTVTSAQKNPTAFYLCASSIEGQGRNEQYFGPGTRLTVT.

The J gene is TRBJ1-6, the V gene TRBV5-1; TRBD1 agrees at 8 bases. V lost 0 bases to trimming and J lost 11 bases; unmatched junction nucleotides: 7. Germline loops: CDR1 SGHRS, CDR2 YFSETQ. There are 15 residues in the CDR3. CDR3 region: CASSLGTGRFPPLHF. CDR3 bases: TGCGCCAGCAGCTTGGGGACAGGGCGCTTTCCACCCCTCCACTTT.

This chain uses TRBV5-6 with TRBJ1-1; D is uncertain. The V and J ends lost 0 bases and 1 base respectively, with 7 bases between them. The CDR3 loop spans 14 amino acids. The germline gives CDR1 SGHDT, CDR2 YYEEEE. The CDR3 DNA reads TGTGCCAGCAGCTTGGTATTCCGGAACACTGAAGCTTTCTTT. This codes for CASSLVFRNTEAFF.

This clone was seen more than once but under ten times. The chain joins TRBV30 to TRBJ1-1, with a tentative D call TRBD1 (5 bases). Between the trimmed V and J ends, which lost 4 bases and 4 bases, there was a span of 16 bases. This CDR3 is built from 14 residues. Germline values: CDR1 GTSNPN, CDR2 SVGIG (reference sequence). This chain's CDR3 is CAWTLKGVITEAFF. The CDR3 nucleotides read TGTGCCTGGACCCTCAAAGGGGTCATCACTGAAGCTTTCTTT. The full variable domain, completed using reference TRBV30 and TRBJ1-1, is SQTIHQWPATLVQPVGSPLSLECTVEGTSNPNLYWYRQAAGRGLQLLFYSVGIGQISSEVPQNLSASRPQDRQFILSSKKLLLSDSGFYLCAWTLKGVITEAFFGQGTRLTVV.

The chain employs TRBV6-5 and TRBJ1-2, with 9 bases matching TRBD1. The CDR3 length is 14 residues. J gave up 8 bases and V 6 bases, and 10 bases lay outside the gene matches. The germline V gene encodes CDR1 MNHEY and CDR2 SVGAGI. In DNA form, the CDR3 reads TGTGCCAGCAGACTACAGGGGGCCTTTGGCGGCTACACCTTC. Its translation: CASRLQGAFGGYTF.

The chain couples TRBV18 to TRBJ1-2; the match to TRBD1 covers 9 bases. This CDR3 contains 16 residues. Germline V gene lookup returns CDR1 KGHSH and CDR2 LQKENI. V lost 6 bases and J lost 2; bases outside the gene matches: 10. As DNA, the CDR3 is TGTGCCAGCTCTTCCTCAACAGGGGGCGCGAACTATGGCTACACCTTC. Its protein is CASSSSTGGANYGYTF.

The sample holds a few counts of this clone. The chain links TRBV27 to TRBJ1-5; possibly TRBD1 for D (5 bases). The germline V gene has CDR1 MNHEY and CDR2 SMNVEV (reference sequence). CDR3 length: 16 amino acids. The V end lost 6 bases, the J end lost 5 bases, and 20 bases lay between the germline ends. The CDR3 DNA follows: TGTGCCAGCAGCCCCCTCGGGGGGAGCGGCTATCAGCCCCAGCATTTT. It is translated as CASSPLGGSGYQPQHF.

This clone was seen a few times. The chain combines TRBV6-6 with TRBJ1-1; D gene unclear. The CDR3 length is 14 residues. Trimming shortened V by 5 bases and J by 3 bases, and 13 bases separated the two germline ends. Germline CDR1 and CDR2: MNHNY and SVGAGI (reference sequence). The CDR3 sequence is CASSRTSRDTEAFF. The CDR3 region has the DNA TGTGCCAGCAGTCGAACCTCGAGGGACACTGAAGCTTTCTTT.

This chain links TRBV11-2 with TRBJ2-3; no clear D gene. Germline V gene sequence: CDR1 SGHAT, CDR2 FQNNGV. V lost 1 base and J 2 bases, leaving 10 bases between the germline ends. The CDR3 runs to 15 residues. The CDR3 protein is CASSLGSRVTDTQYF. CDR3 nucleotides: TGTGCCAGCAGCTTAGGATCTAGAGTCACAGATACGCAGTATTTT.